This T cell receptor beta chain appears in the sequencing data of a study of identical twins. CDR3 length: 15 amino acids. The germline V and J ends were trimmed by 0 bases and 2 bases, with 9 bases remaining between them. Germline V gives CDR1 LGHDT, CDR2 YNNKEL (reference sequence). Comment on this clonotype: Its cognate antigen is unknown.

TCRdb re-analysed the 5' RACE reads in MiXCR, keeping a single row per CDR3 protein. The sample lists some 190,000 distinct CDR3 sequences; 15% to 20% were seen once. Overall study results and limits: Cord blood's abundant beta clonotypes had fewer insertions, unlike memory repertoires. Twins shared beta out-of-frame sequences in excess, but this excess was weaker.

The same sample was also used in a study of T cells expressing NK-cell markers.

J is TRBJ2-3 and V is TRBV3-1; the D is unclear. The sample comprised CD8+ T cells sorted from blood. The source of this sequence is a young woman in good health. The CDR3 DNA follows: TGTGCCAGCAGCCAAGATTTCGGTAACACAGATACGCAGTATTTT. Translation: CASSQDFGNTDTQYF.